A single sample is the source of the 25 T cell receptor beta chains below, sequenced in a study of circulating CD8 cells and anti-PD-1 response in melanoma. The QIAseq Immune Repertoire TCR panel built the libraries from roughly 15 ng of total RNA. One entry per CDR3 protein, called by TCRdb with MiXCR from the reads. This repertoire shows over 350 distinct CDR3 sequences, around 10% found once; its top ten account for 58%. Live CD3+CD8+TCRalphabeta+ cells were sorted into four subsets by PD-1 and/or TIGIT. The starting material was CD8+ T cells from PBMCs, obtained at baseline or after one month of anti-PD-1 therapy (not recorded which). The receptors here all came from a human donor with melanoma.

This clonotype is labeled large (0.1 to 1%). The chain links TRBV29-1 to TRBJ2-5; 10 nucleotides align to TRBD2. The V and J ends lost 2 bases and 4 bases, in that order; junction bases with no gene match: 4. There are 14 residues in the CDR3. Germline lookup yields CDR1 SQVTM and CDR2 ANQGSEA. CDR3 sequence: CSVEPSGGGETQYF. The CDR3 DNA sequence: TGCAGCGTTGAACCTAGCGGGGGCGGAGAGACCCAGTACTTC.

This clonotype was observed a single time. The J gene is TRBJ2-1, the V gene TRBV28, with a weak D call TRBD2 (5 bases). V lost 3 bases and J 3 bases, leaving 9 bases between the germline ends. The CDR3 covers 14 residues. Germline V gene lookup returns CDR1 MDHEN and CDR2 SYDVKM. CDR3 amino acids: CASSFEGSYNEQFF. The CDR3 DNA is TGTGCCAGCAGTTTTGAAGGGAGCTACAATGAGCAGTTCTTC.

This clonotype is large (0.1 to 1%) by share. The rearrangement joins TRBV5-4 to TRBJ2-2, with D tentatively TRBD2 (6 bases). The V end lost 4 bases, the J end lost 1 base, and 11 bases lay between the germline ends. The CDR3 loop spans 15 amino acids. CDR1 and CDR2 from the germline V gene are SGHNT and YYREEE (reference sequence). The CDR3 loop reads CASSPPGGNTGELFF. CDR3 sequence (DNA): TGTGCCAGCAGCCCCCCCGGGGGGAACACCGGGGAGCTGTTTTTT.

By frequency in the sample, this clonotype is large (0.1 to 1%). At one boundary the junction diverges from the germline segment, which might be a read error. The gene calls are TRBV19 and TRBJ2-1, with 10 bases matching TRBD2. From germline, CDR1 is LNHDA and CDR2 SQIVND (reference sequence). The CDR3 is 17 amino acids. This CDR3 reads CASSAKFGLAVYKEQFF. CDR3 sequence (DNA): TGTGCCAGTAGTGCTAAGTTCGGACTAGCGGTCTACAAGGAGCAGTTCTTC.

In its sample, this clonotype is large. Compared with germline, one end of the junction differs, possibly owing to a read error. This chain connects TRBV5-4 to TRBJ2-1; possible D gene TRBD1, 6 bases. Germline V gene data show CDR1 as SGHNT and CDR2 as YYREEE (reference sequence). The CDR3 is 15 residues long. The CDR3 sequence: CASTAADSPYNEQFF. The DNA of the CDR3 is TGTGCCAGCACCGCCGCGGACAGCCCCTACAATGAGCAGTTCTTT.

In the case of this clonotype: A far larger clone is one nucleotide away, so this likely arose from a read error. V gene TRBV28 combines with J gene TRBJ2-7; 9 bases match TRBD1. V gave up 5 bases and J gave up 7 bases; unmatched junction bases: 9. The CDR3 has 14 amino acids. Germline V gene sequence: CDR1 MDHEN, CDR2 SYDVKM. The CDR3, as DNA: TGTGCCAGCAGTGCAAAGACAGGGGGGGATGAGCAGTACTTC. Protein sequence: CASSAKTGGDEQYF.

Concerning this clonotype itself: A much larger clone lies a single base off, so this may be a read error. This sequence joins TRBV29-1 and TRBJ2-5, with TRBD1 identical over 10 bases. V lost 5 bases and J lost 7; bases outside the gene matches: 10. The CDR3 sequence is 14 residues long. Per germline, CDR1 SQVTM and CDR2 ANQGSEA. The CDR3 sequence: CSVFDRGREGTQYF. DNA for the CDR3: TGCAGCGTTTTCGACAGGGGGCGTGAAGGGACCCAGTACTTC. The full variable domain, in which reference TRBV29-1 and TRBJ2-5 provide the parts outside the CDR3, is SAVISQKPSRDICQRGTSLTIQCQVDSQVTMMFWYRQQPGQSLTLIATANQGSEATYESGFVIDKFPISRPNLTFSTLTVSNMSPEDSSIYLCSVFDRGREGTQYFGPGTRLLVL.

By share of the sample, this clonotype is medium-sized. The gene calls are TRBV9 and TRBJ1-2, with D possibly being TRBD1 (5 bases). V lost 4 bases and J lost 0, with 13 bases in between. Germline V gene data show CDR1 as SGDLS and CDR2 as YYNGEE. This CDR3 spans 15 amino acids. This chain's CDR3 is CASSPRDAANYGYTF. The DNA for the CDR3 is TGTGCCAGCAGCCCTCGGGACGCAGCTAACTATGGCTACACCTTC.

This clonotype was found a few times. The rearrangement links TRBV14 to TRBJ2-6; D gene uncertain. Between the trimmed V and J ends, which lost 4 bases and 8 bases, there was a span of 15 bases. There are 15 residues in the CDR3. Germline values: CDR1 SGHDN, CDR2 FVKESK. CDR3 DNA sequence: TGTGCCAGCAGCCCATGGACGGTGGGGACCAACGTCCTGACTTTC. This sequence encodes CASSPWTVGTNVLTF.

About this clonotype: A much larger clone lies a single base off, so this may be a read error. The CDR3 here is CASSSSAGATGELFF. The CDR3 DNA reads as TGTGCCAGCAGTTCCTCAGCGGGGGCCACCGGGGAGCTGTTTTTT. V gene TRBV7-3 combines with J gene TRBJ2-2, with TRBD2 matching 8 bases. J was trimmed by 4 bases and V by 6 bases; bases with no gene match: 7. This CDR3 is 15 amino acids long. Germline values: CDR1 SGHTA, CDR2 FQGTGA.

On this clonotype: The junction differs from germline at one of its ends, possibly a read error. The rearrangement uses TRBV4-1 and TRBJ1-2; 7 bases are a match to TRBD1. Germline CDR1 reads MGHRA; CDR2 reads YSYEKL. CDR3 length equals 15 residues. The CDR3 protein is CASSKFLQGGYGYTF. CDR3 in DNA: TGCGCCAGCAGCAAATTCTTGCAGGGGGGGTATGGCTACACTTTC.

By sample share, this clonotype is large. The chain couples TRBV19 to TRBJ2-3, with D hard to call. V was clipped by 1 base and J by 5 bases, with 4 bases between them. The CDR3 runs 12 residues. Looked up from germline, CDR1 is LNHDA and CDR2 is SQIVND (reference sequence). As DNA, the CDR3 is TGTGCCAGTAGTATAGGAGGAGATACGCAGTATTTT. Its protein is CASSIGGDTQYF.

The V gene is TRBV4-1, the J gene TRBJ2-3, with D unclear. The CDR3 is made up of 15 amino acids. The germline V gene encodes CDR1 MGHRA and CDR2 YSYEKL. Trimming took 0 bases from V and 2 from J, leaving 9 bases between them. The CDR3 DNA is TGCGCCAGCAGCCAAGAAGGCCCAACCACAGATACGCAGTATTTT. It translates to CASSQEGPTTDTQYF.

Relative to its sample, this clonotype is large. This rearrangement joins TRBV27 to TRBJ2-7, with 7 bases fitting TRBD1. This CDR3 comprises 15 residues. J lost 0 bases, V lost 6 bases, and 8 bases had no gene match. Per germline, CDR1 MNHEY and CDR2 SMNVEV (reference sequence). The CDR3 loop is CASSRDREFSYEQYF. The CDR3 DNA reads TGTGCCAGCAGCCGAGACAGGGAATTCTCCTACGAGCAGTACTTC.

By sample share, this clonotype is large. The chain uses TRBV24-1 and TRBJ2-1, with a weak D call TRBD2 (6 bases). This CDR3 has 16 residues. Germline lookup yields CDR1 KGHDR and CDR2 SFDVKD. Deletions cut 0 bases from V and 7 bases from J, with 15 bases between. The CDR3 DNA follows: TGTGCCACCAGTGATTTGGGGACTTCGACCGGGAATGAGCAGTTCTTC. Amino acids: CATSDLGTSTGNEQFF.

By frequency in the sample, this clonotype is large (0.1 to 1%). Here the CDR3 reads CASRGAGLEQYF. The DNA for the CDR3 is TGTGCCAGCAGGGGGGCCGGGCTCGAGCAGTACTTC. This chain uses TRBV27 with TRBJ2-7, with D possibly being TRBD1 (6 bases). The germline gives CDR1 MNHEY, CDR2 SMNVEV (reference sequence). Trimming left V 6 bases short and J 6 bases short, with 12 bases between. The CDR3 is made up of 12 amino acids.

This clonotype rates as large (0.1 to 1%). J is TRBJ2-7 and V is TRBV2; TRBD2 is a possible D gene (6 bases). Per germline, CDR1 SNHLY and CDR2 FYNNEI. There are 15 residues in the CDR3. The ends were cut back, 4 bases at V and 4 bases at J, with 17 bases in the middle. The CDR3 nucleotides read TGTGCCAGCAGTGCACTAGCTAGCCCCCCGTACGAGCAGTACTTC. This encodes CASSALASPPYEQYF.

By sample fraction, this clonotype is medium-sized (0.01 to 0.1%). The chain is built from TRBV7-3 and TRBJ2-2; 9 positions agree with TRBD2. The germline gives CDR1 SGHTA, CDR2 FQGTGA. The CDR3 runs to 15 residues. With 6 bases clipped from V and 4 bases from J, the junction kept 6 bases outside the gene matches. CDR3 nucleotides: TGTGCCAGCAGTTCCTTAGCGGGGGCCACCGGGGAGCTGTTTTTT. Translation gives CASSSLAGATGELFF.

By share, this clonotype ranks as large. The V and J genes are TRBV27 and TRBJ1-1; D is unresolved. This CDR3 contains 13 residues. Per the germline V gene, CDR1 is MNHEY and CDR2 is SMNVEV (reference sequence). The germline V and J ends were trimmed by 8 bases and 4 bases, with 14 bases remaining between them. The CDR3 DNA sequence: TGTGCCAGCCGACCACCGGGGATCACTGAAGCTTTCTTT. Translation: CASRPPGITEAFF.

This clonotype is labeled large. The chain is built from TRBV7-6 and TRBJ1-5; no clear D. The CDR3 extends over 13 amino acids. The V gene lost 5 bases and the J gene lost 3 bases, with 8 bases spanning the gap. Germline V lookup: CDR1 SGHVS, CDR2 FNYEAQ. CDR3 amino acids: CASSPQPNQPQHF. In nucleotides, the CDR3 is TGTGCCAGCAGCCCCCAACCCAATCAGCCCCAGCATTTT.

This clonotype came up a few times. CDR3 coding DNA: TGTGCCAGCAGATTGGGAGGGAGCTCCTACAATGAGCAGTTCTTC. Translation gives CASRLGGSSYNEQFF. The genes are TRBV2 and TRBJ2-1; 7 nucleotides line up with TRBD2. Germline CDR1 SNHLY, CDR2 FYNNEI. The CDR3 has 15 residues. The junction had 5 bases not matched to a gene; V was cut back by 6 bases and J by 0 bases. The full variable domain, with the rest looked up from reference TRBV2 and TRBJ2-1, is EPEVTQTPSHQVTQMGQEVILRCVPISNHLYFYWYRQILGQKVEFLVSFYNNEISEKSEIFDDQFSVERPDGSNFTLKIRSTKLEDSAMYFCASRLGGSSYNEQFFGPGTRLTVL.

This rearrangement joins TRBV28 to TRBJ2-7, with D possibly TRBD2 on 6 matching bases. The CDR3 spans 15 residues. Trimming shortened V by 5 bases and J by 4 bases, and 18 bases separated the two germline ends. Germline lookup yields CDR1 MDHEN and CDR2 SYDVKM. The CDR3 DNA reads as TGTGCCAGCAGTATATTGGGAGGACCCCTATACGAGCAGTACTTC. Translating gives CASSILGGPLYEQYF.

In its sample, this clonotype is medium-sized. This chain connects TRBV4-3 to TRBJ2-7, with D perhaps given as TRBD1 or TRBD2 (5 bases each). The CDR3 has 14 amino acids. The V end was cut by 5 bases, the J end by 1 base, with 12 bases between. Germline V gene lookup returns CDR1 LGHNA and CDR2 YSLEER. CDR3 nucleotide sequence: TGCGCCAGCAGCTCAGGGCGGGCTTCCTACGAGCAGTACTTC. It specifies CASSSGRASYEQYF.

This clonotype is categorized as large. The V call is TRBV28, the J call TRBJ2-5, with D perhaps being TRBD1 or TRBD2 (6 bases each). Germline V lookup: CDR1 MDHEN, CDR2 SYDVKM. CDR3 size: 14 residues. V was pared by 6 bases and J by 5 bases, with 16 bases between. CDR3 bases: TGTGCCAGCAGAAGCACTAGGGGGGATGAGACCCAGTACTTC. Translated: CASRSTRGDETQYF.

This clonotype is termed large. The rearrangement joins TRBV2 to TRBJ2-1, with D perhaps given as TRBD1 or TRBD2 (6 bases each). This CDR3 is 15 amino acids long. Trimming shortened V by 3 bases and J by 0 bases, and 9 bases separated the two germline ends. Germline V gives CDR1 SNHLY, CDR2 FYNNEI. CDR3 coding DNA: TGTGCCAGCAGTGATCCGGGGGCCTCCTACAATGAGCAGTTCTTC. Translation gives CASSDPGASYNEQFF.